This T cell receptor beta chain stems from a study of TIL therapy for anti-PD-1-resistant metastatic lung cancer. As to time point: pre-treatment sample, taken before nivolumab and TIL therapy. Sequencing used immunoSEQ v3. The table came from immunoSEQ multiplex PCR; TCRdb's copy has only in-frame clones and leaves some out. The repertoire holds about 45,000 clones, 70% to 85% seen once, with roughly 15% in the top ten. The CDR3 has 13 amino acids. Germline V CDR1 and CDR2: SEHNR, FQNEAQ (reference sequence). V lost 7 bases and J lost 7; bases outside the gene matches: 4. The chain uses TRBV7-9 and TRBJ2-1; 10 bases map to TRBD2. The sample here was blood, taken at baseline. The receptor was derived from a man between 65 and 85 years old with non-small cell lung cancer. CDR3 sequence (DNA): TGTGCCAGCATACTGGGACTAGCGAATGAGCAGTTCTTC. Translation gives CASILGLANEQFF.